These T cell receptor beta chains were read from a single sample in a study of blood T cells in healthy people across ages. TCRdb itself ran the 5' RACE reads through MiXCR, one entry per CDR3 protein. Of 1.5 million to 2 million distinct CDR3 sequences in the sample, about two fifths were seen once. The sequencing sample was made of blood. The receptor source for this set is a human donor in good health. Each CDR3 is given without its conserved first and last residue. A D gene is named only where the DNA matches it firmly.

>14|TRBD2|TRBV4-3
ASNLRATSGYNEQC
>11|NA|TRBV29-1
SVGSAGRETQY
>11|NA|TRBV6-2/TRBV6-3
ASSYAGFQPQH
>13|NA|TRBV7-9
ASSLDGLRGNGYT
>10|NA|TRBV7-2
ASTPRGSGYT
>14|TRBD2|TRBV14
ASSLLIGGAQETQY
>9|NA|TRBV20-1
SWRVGTEAF
>16|NA|TRBV5-4
ASSSKGTSAAILGGYT
>13|NA|TRBV5-1
ASSPGGGGFYGYT
>12|NA|TRBV2
ASSDTGRRDEQF
>14|TRBD2|TRBV5-1
ASSPTLAGALVAQY
>11|NA|TRBV7-9
ASSALLGYGYT
>12|NA|TRBV12-3/TRBV12-4
ASSLRTALTEQY
>14|TRBD2|TRBV19
ASSIGGTAGANVLT
>15|NA|TRBV12-3/TRBV12-4
ASSLSPGSGYTDTQY
>12|NA|TRBV7-9
ASSLEQGYTEAF